This T cell receptor (beta chain) came from a study of blood T cell repertoires in COVID-19. The overall study: Samples representing acute and convalescent COVID-19 were sourced from the United States, Italy and Spain. The analysed material was cDNA or gDNA that came from T cells, B-cell-depleted T cells, or PBMCs.

The protocol was immunoSEQ multiplex PCR, while the TCRdb copy is restricted to in-frame clones and leaves out a portion. This sample carries roughly 250,000 clones, around 89% of them seen once, and the ten largest clones take 0.95% to 1.5%. Which cohort a participant joined came from the clinical history participants gave. This CDR3 comprises 15 residues. Germline V gene sequence: CDR1 SGHRS, CDR2 YFSETQ. With 4 bases removed from V and 4 bases from J, the gap between germline ends came to 15 bases. The sequenced sample was PBMCs or T cells enriched from blood (not recorded which). This chain connects TRBV5-1 to TRBJ1-5, with TRBD1 as a possible D gene (5 bases). This clonotype was sampled from a woman between 40 and 55 years old with acute COVID-19. CDR3 sequence reads: CASSLDVGGNQPQHF. In DNA, the CDR3 is TGCGCCAGCAGCCTCGACGTCGGGGGAAATCAGCCCCAGCATTTT.